Detailed here is one TCR beta chain. The antigen remains unidentified. The data originate from a study of cytomegalovirus exposure and HLA in healthy donors. PCR employed 60 Vbeta and 13 Jbeta primers. Profiled with immunoSEQ multiplex PCR; TCRdb holds only in-frame clones, not every one. Seen here are about 180,000 clones, just over 75% observed once, and the top ten hold 1.4%. Whole-study results and caveats: Per a prior analysis, the majority of TCR beta V segments were productive roughly 90% or roughly 30% of the time. TRBV6-2, TRBV6-3 and some other V segments were unresolvable in 87-base-pair reads. Despite most TCR sequences being rare, some public TCRs occurred in many donors.

This CDR3 contains 15 residues. Germline V gives CDR1 SGHTA, CDR2 FQGTGA. V gave up 1 base and J gave up 5 bases, with 14 bases separating them. The chain employs TRBV7-3 and TRBJ2-5; perhaps TRBD2 as D (6 bases). This TCR was sampled from a man between 18 and 35 years old in good health and CMV-seronegative. The sequenced material came from PBMCs. The DNA of the CDR3 is TGTGCCAGCAGCTTAAGTGGCCCCGGAGGGGAGACCCAGTACTTC. It yields the protein CASSLSGPGGETQYF.